This record looks at one T cell receptor (beta chain) sequence and its context. This specimen belongs to a study of control samples from healthy donors and cancer patients. Profiling relied on immunoSEQ multiplex PCR, and the TCRdb table lists in-frame clones only, not all of them. This table has roughly 450,000 clones, about nine tenths appearing once. The sequencing sample was made of PBMCs. This TCR came from a middle-aged man with head and neck cancer.

The CDR3 bases are TGCAGCGTTGGTGGCGGACCCTATCAGCCCCAGCATTTT. Residues: CSVGGGPYQPQHF. The chain employs TRBV29-1 and TRBJ1-5, with D uncertain. Germline CDR1 reads SQVTM; CDR2 reads ANQGSEA. V was cut by 4 bases and J by 5 bases, with 12 bases left in between. This CDR3 contains 13 residues.